Following are 12 T cell receptor beta chains from one sample sequenced in a study of blood T cell repertoires in COVID-19. TCRdb's table, derived via immunoSEQ multiplex PCR, lists solely in-frame clones and lacks some. The table lists 250,000 to 300,000 clones, approximately 87% of them singletons. The sample taken for sequencing was peripheral blood. All receptors come from a woman aged 30 to 39 with COVID-19, enrolled during active disease.

The gene calls are TRBV27 and TRBJ2-7; tentatively, D is TRBD1 (5 bases). The V gene lost 5 bases and the J gene lost 4 bases, with 12 bases spanning the gap. CDR3 length: 13 amino acids. CDR1 is MNHEY, CDR2 SMNVEV, per germline (reference sequence). The CDR3: CASSLGASYEQYF. In DNA, the CDR3 is TGTGCCAGCAGTCTTGGGGCTTCTTACGAGCAGTACTTC.

This chain connects TRBV6-5 to TRBJ1-2, with D perhaps TRBD1 (5 bases). The CDR3 is made up of 14 amino acids. Germline assignment: CDR1 MNHEY and CDR2 SVGAGI. The V gene lost 8 bases and the J gene lost 8 bases, with 21 bases spanning the gap. This CDR3 reads CASLLGFDGGGYTF. CDR3 in DNA: TGTGCCAGCCTCCTGGGGTTTGACGGGGGGGGCTACACCTTC.

This clone was recorded only once. V is TRBV4-2 and J is TRBJ2-3; 8 bases fit TRBD2. Germline V gene sequence: CDR1 LGHNA, CDR2 YNFKEQ. The J segment lost 1 base and the V segment lost 3 bases, leaving 3 bases of the junction unmatched. The CDR3 length is 15 residues. CDR3: CASSQRGEGTDTQYF. CDR3 sequence (DNA): TGTGCCAGCAGCCAGCGGGGGGAGGGCACAGATACGCAGTATTTT.

This clone was seen only a few times. This chain links TRBV19 with TRBJ2-6, with D perhaps matching TRBD2 (6 bases). CDR3 size: 16 residues. Germline assignment: CDR1 LNHDA and CDR2 SQIVND (reference sequence). Deletions cut 7 bases from V and 0 bases from J, with 13 bases between. CDR3 sequence reads: CASTAPGVSGANVLTF. The CDR3 DNA reads as TGTGCCAGTACTGCACCGGGAGTCTCTGGGGCCAACGTCCTGACTTTC.

The chain links TRBV10-2 to TRBJ2-3; TRBD2 agrees at 9 bases. CDR1 and CDR2 (germline): WSHSY, SAAADI. The CDR3 length is 14 residues. Trimming cost V 4 bases and J 2 bases; bases outside gene matches: 1. CDR3 sequence: CASSASGATDTQYF. The CDR3 nucleotides read TGCGCCAGCAGTGCTAGCGGGGCCACAGATACGCAGTATTTT.

This chain connects TRBV28 to TRBJ1-2; tentatively, D is TRBD1 (6 bases). The V and J ends lost 6 bases and 3 bases respectively, with 14 bases between them. The CDR3 is 14 residues long. CDR1 is MDHEN, CDR2 SYDVKM, per germline. CDR3 nucleotides: TGTGCCAGCAGCGGATTCGGACAGCACTATGGCTACACCTTC. Protein product: CASSGFGQHYGYTF.

This clone was seen a handful of times. The gene calls are TRBV5-5 and TRBJ2-7, with D uncertain. There are 13 residues in the CDR3. V was clipped by 4 bases and J by 1 base, with 9 bases between them. The germline gives CDR1 SGHKS, CDR2 YYEKEE (reference sequence). CDR3 nucleotides: TGTGCCAGCAGCCTTGGGCATTCCTACGAGCAGTACTTC. It encodes CASSLGHSYEQYF.

V gene TRBV18 combines with J gene TRBJ1-6; TRBD1 is a possible D gene (5 bases). V gave up 1 base and J gave up 7 bases, with 8 bases separating them. The germline V gene has CDR1 KGHSH and CDR2 LQKENI. The CDR3 totals 14 residues. The DNA for the CDR3 is TGTGCCAGCTCACCACTAGGGGCCAATTCACCCCTCCACTTT. Its translation is CASSPLGANSPLHF.

The CDR3 coding sequence is TGTGCCAGCAGCTCTAGACGGGACAGGCCCTACAATGAGCAGTTCTTC. This sequence encodes CASSSRRDRPYNEQFF. V gene TRBV7-8 combines with J gene TRBJ2-1, with TRBD1 identical over 8 bases. CDR3 length equals 16 residues. The V gene end was trimmed by 4 bases and the J gene end by 2 bases; junction bases not matched to a gene: 7. Germline CDR1 reads SGHVS; CDR2 reads FQNEAQ.

This sequence joins TRBV29-1 and TRBJ2-3; 9 bases are a match to TRBD2. Germline V gene sequence: CDR1 SQVTM, CDR2 ANQGSEA. The CDR3 has 17 residues. Losses at the gene ends were 3 bases for V and 3 bases for J; bases not matched to a gene: 13. For the CDR3, the DNA is TGCAGCGTTGACGACGGGACTAGCTTCTCCCGTACAGATACGCAGTATTTT. Translating gives CSVDDGTSFSRTDTQYF.

The rearrangement links TRBV14 to TRBJ2-7, with a tentative D call TRBD2 (5 bases). Trimming took 0 bases from V and 6 from J, leaving 27 bases between them. The CDR3 is made up of 19 amino acids. Germline V gives CDR1 SGHDN, CDR2 FVKESK. CDR3 DNA: TGTGCCAGCAGCCAAGATAGTTTTAGGAAGACCTACGTAAGCGGCGAGCAGTACTTC. Protein sequence: CASSQDSFRKTYVSGEQYF. The full variable domain, rest sourced from reference TRBV14 and TRBJ2-7, is EAGVTQFPSHSVIEKGQTVTLRCDPISGHDNLYWYRRVMGKEIKFLLHFVKESKQDESGMPNNRFLAERTGGTYSTLKVQPAELEDSGVYFCASSQDSFRKTYVSGEQYFGPGTRLTVT.

This clone was picked up a small number of times. The V and J genes are TRBV5-8 and TRBJ2-7; 9 positions agree with TRBD1. Germline-derived CDR1 and CDR2 are SGHTS and YDEGEE. The J segment lost 0 bases and the V segment lost 4 bases, leaving 5 bases of the junction unmatched. This CDR3 has 15 amino acids. The CDR3 coding sequence is TGTGCCAGCAGCACCCGGGACAGGGTCTCCTACGAGCAGTACTTC. Translating it yields CASSTRDRVSYEQYF.